The entry below describes one TCR beta chain. Here immunoSEQ multiplex PCR was the method, and the copy in TCRdb shows in-frame clones only, minus some. Of some 130,000 clones detected, around 92% appear once; the ten largest clones hold roughly 1.9%. V was trimmed by 5 bases and J by 0 bases, leaving 13 bases between them. CDR1 and CDR2 from the germline V gene are MNHEY and SMNVEV (reference sequence). This CDR3 is built from 15 residues. The data originate from a study of control samples from healthy donors and cancer patients. The specimen sequenced was blood. This TCR was recovered from a woman aged 50 to 60 in good health. The chain couples TRBV27 to TRBJ1-2; the D gene is possibly TRBD1 (6 bases). The CDR3, as DNA: TGTGCCAGCAGTCGGACAGTCCTATCTAACTATGGCTACACCTTC. Encoded protein: CASSRTVLSNYGYTF.